A selection of T cell receptor beta chains follows, all from one sample in a study of shared clonotypes between healthy human individuals. Sequencing used immunoSEQ multiplex PCR; TCRdb keeps in-frame clones, though not all of them. The sample contains approximately 700,000 clones, about 80% of which appear only once. Sequenced input: memory CD4+ T cells sorted from blood. Every receptor here comes from a woman under 40 in good health. CDR3s include the opening cysteine and the closing phenylalanine or tryptophan. A D gene is named only where the DNA matches it firmly. Size is omitted from some rows. Given values are once, few, many or a class for expanded clones.

V	J	size	D	DNA	CDR3
TRBV6-5	TRBJ2-1	once	TRBD2	TGTGCCAGCAGTTATGCGGGAGCCCAGCGGGATGAGCAGTTCTTC	CASSYAGAQRDEQFF
TRBV6-1	TRBJ2-7	.	.	TGTGCCAGCAGTGAAAGGGCGGCGGGCCGCTACGAGCAGTACTTC	CASSERAAGRYEQYF
TRBV5-8	TRBJ2-3	.	.	TGTGCCAGCAGCTTGGCCGGACAGTACACAGATACGCAGTATTTT	CASSLAGQYTDTQYF
TRBV14	TRBJ1-3	few	.	TGTGCCAGCAGCCAAGTGTTCCGGGGGGCCAACTCTGGAAACACCATATATTTT	CASSQVFRGANSGNTIYF
TRBV28	TRBJ2-2	.	.	TGTGCCAGCAGAGATGGACAGAGCACCGGGGAGCTGTTTTTT	CASRDGQSTGELFF
TRBV23-1	TRBJ1-2	.	.	TGCGCCAGCAGTTGGGCTCAGGGACCACTACTCTATGGCTACACCTTC	CASSWAQGPLLYGYTF
TRBV4-2	TRBJ2-1	few	.	TGTGCCAGCAGCGAGACCGTAGCGGAATCCTACAATGAGCAGTTCTTC	CASSETVAESYNEQFF
TRBV7-9	TRBJ2-2	.	TRBD2	TGTGCCAGCAGCAGGGGACTAGCGGGATCGTCGGACACCGGGGAGCTGTTTTTT	CASSRGLAGSSDTGELFF
TRBV7-6	TRBJ2-5	.	.	TGTGCCAGCAGCCCAACGGGTAGCGGAGTGCAAGAGACCCAGTACTTC	CASSPTGSGVQETQYF
TRBV15	TRBJ2-2	.	.	TGTGCCACCAGCAGAGATCGAGGCGGGACCGGGGAGCTGTTTTTT	CATSRDRGGTGELFF
TRBV5-1	TRBJ2-7	.	TRBD2	TGCGCCAGCAGCTTGGGAGGGACTAGCGGTGCCTACGAGCAGTACTTC	CASSLGGTSGAYEQYF
TRBV5-3	TRBJ2-3	.	TRBD2	TGTGCCAGAAGCTTGGGGAGGACTAGCGGGAATCCAGATACGCAGTATTTT	CARSLGRTSGNPDTQYF
TRBV7-9	TRBJ1-4	.	TRBD1	TGTGCCAGCAGCTTAGCCGGGACAGGCTCACCGAGTGAAAAACTGTTTTTT	CASSLAGTGSPSEKLFF
TRBV18	TRBJ1-3	.	.	TGTGCCAGCTCTCGAACCCCAGACGGTTTCTCTGGAAACACCATATATTTT	CASSRTPDGFSGNTIYF
TRBV7-2	TRBJ1-2	.	.	TGTGCCAGCAGCCCCTACATTAACTATGGCTACACCTTC	CASSPYINYGYTF
TRBV7-6	TRBJ1-2	few	.	TGTGCCAGCAGCTTAAATGGGCTCTCCGGCTACACCTTC	CASSLNGLSGYTF
TRBV7-9	TRBJ2-7	.	.	TGTGCCAGCAGCCCTAACTTAGGGACTGTCAGCTCCTACGAGCAGTACTTC	CASSPNLGTVSSYEQYF
TRBV2	TRBJ2-3	once	TRBD2	TGTGCCAGCAGCGACGTAGCGGGAGTGCCCGATACGCAGTATTTT	CASSDVAGVPDTQYF
TRBV15	TRBJ2-7	.	.	TGTGCCACCAGCAGAGATTCCACTAGCAGCCGCTACGAGCAGTACTTC	CATSRDSTSSRYEQYF
TRBV2	TRBJ2-7	.	TRBD2	TGTGCCAGCGGGATACTAGCGGGAGCTGGCGAGCAGTACTTC	CASGILAGAGEQYF
TRBV29-1	TRBJ2-7	few	.	TGCAGCGCCGAAAGTCCGGGTGCGACCTACGAGCAGTACTTC	CSAESPGATYEQYF
TRBV7-6	TRBJ1-2	.	.	TGTGCCAGCAGCTTAGTAGAGGGCTACACCTTC	CASSLVEGYTF
TRBV19	TRBJ1-5	.	.	TGTGCCAGTAGTATTGGTCTTACCGATCAGCCCCAGCATTTT	CASSIGLTDQPQHF
TRBV29-1	TRBJ2-7	once	.	TGCAGCGCCAAGCGGGACAGCTACGAGCAGTACTTC	CSAKRDSYEQYF
TRBV5-1	TRBJ2-7	.	.	TGCGCCAGCAGCAATAGTGAATACGAGCAGTACTTC	CASSNSEYEQYF
TRBV19	TRBJ2-3	.	.	TGTGCCAGTAGTATAGATCGAGTTGGGACAGATACGCAGTATTTT	CASSIDRVGTDTQYF
TRBV10-3	TRBJ2-3	few	.	TGTGCCATCAGTATGGCAGCCCGTAGCACAGATACGCAGTATTTT	CAISMAARSTDTQYF
TRBV27	TRBJ2-7	.	TRBD2	TGTGCCAGCAGTCCGGGACTAGCGGGAGTATGGTCGAACGAGCAGTACTTC	CASSPGLAGVWSNEQYF
TRBV27	TRBJ2-3	.	TRBD1	TGTGCCAGCAGTTTCCGGGACAGGGCGGCCCAACAGGCAGATACGCAGTATTTT	CASSFRDRAAQQADTQYF
TRBV5-1	TRBJ2-3	.	TRBD2	TGCGCCAGCAGCTCAGGACTAGCGGGAATACTCACAGATACGCAGTATTTT	CASSSGLAGILTDTQYF
TRBV30	TRBJ2-5	.	TRBD1	TGTGCCTGGAAACAGGGGTGGGAGACCCAGTACTTC	CAWKQGWETQYF
TRBV5-1	TRBJ2-1	few	.	TGCGCCAGCAGCCCCCCGCTAGGTGGAGATGAGCAGTTCTTC	CASSPPLGGDEQFF
TRBV28	TRBJ2-1	many	TRBD2	TGTGCCAGCAGTAGGACTAGCGGGAGATTTAGGGGCTTCAATGAGCAGTTCTTC	CASSRTSGRFRGFNEQFF
TRBV5-1	TRBJ2-3	.	.	TGCGCCAGCAGCTTTCTGGGGGGCTGGACAGATACGCAGTATTTT	CASSFLGGWTDTQYF
TRBV13	TRBJ2-2	.	TRBD2	TGTGCCAGCAGCGAACCGGGACTAGCGGGCACCGGGGAGCTGTTTTTT	CASSEPGLAGTGELFF
TRBV7-9	TRBJ1-5	.	.	TGTGCCAGCAGCCCGACCGGAGATAGCAATCAGCCCCAGCATTTT	CASSPTGDSNQPQHF
TRBV4-1	TRBJ1-4	.	TRBD1	TGCGCCAGCGTCAGACAGGGGGGCACCGGGGAACTGTTTTTT	CASVRQGGTGELFF
TRBV6-1	TRBJ1-5	.	TRBD1	TGTGCCAGCAGTGAAATAACAGGGGCAAACAATCAGCCCCAGCATTTT	CASSEITGANNQPQHF
TRBV25-1	TRBJ2-7	.	.	TGTGCCAGCAGTTATGCGAACGAGCAGTACTTC	CASSYANEQYF
TRBV19	TRBJ2-5	.	.	TGTGCCAGTAGTCCGACAGTCCAAGAGACCCAGTACTTC	CASSPTVQETQYF
TRBV4-1	TRBJ1-1	.	.	TGCGCCAGCAGCCTTCGCCCACCGACAGCCAACACTGAAGCTTTCTTT	CASSLRPPTANTEAFF
TRBV11-1	TRBJ2-1	.	TRBD2	TGTGCCAGCAGCTTTGAGCGGGAGATTTATAATGAGCAGTTCTTC	CASSFEREIYNEQFF